This passage covers 11 T cell receptor beta chains from one sample sequenced in a study of cytomegalovirus exposure and HLA in healthy donors. The method was immunoSEQ multiplex PCR; TCRdb's version includes in-frame clones alone and lacks a portion of them. Among approximately 49,000 clones, around 91% were seen once, and the ten largest hold around 1.4%. Sequencing used PBMCs. Source of these receptors: a man aged 18 to 35 in good health and CMV-seronegative.

V is TRBV5-1 and J is TRBJ1-3; 7 bases are a match to TRBD1. V lost 4 bases to trimming and J lost 3 bases; unmatched junction nucleotides: 7. This CDR3 has 15 residues. Looked up from germline, CDR1 is SGHRS and CDR2 is YFSETQ. DNA of the CDR3: TGCGCCAGCAGCCAACAGGGGCTTTATGGAAACACCATATATTTT. It specifies CASSQQGLYGNTIYF.

This clone is a singleton in its sample. This chain uses TRBV18 with TRBJ2-5; tentatively, D is TRBD2 (5 bases). The CDR3 runs 13 residues. CDR1 KGHSH and CDR2 LQKENI come from the germline V gene. Deletions cut 2 bases from V and 2 bases from J, with 6 bases between. CDR3 DNA: TGTGCCAGCTCACCAGGGAGACAAGAGACCCAGTACTTC. It yields the protein CASSPGRQETQYF.

In its sample, this clone was seen a few times. V gene TRBV10-3 combines with J gene TRBJ2-2, with a possible D match to TRBD1 (5 bases). Deletions cut 4 bases from V and 2 bases from J, with 8 bases between. This CDR3 region has 14 residues. Germline V lookup: CDR1 ENHRY, CDR2 SYGVKD. The CDR3 DNA follows: TGTGCCATCAGTGTCCAGGGAAACACCGGGGAGCTGTTTTTT. This gives the protein CAISVQGNTGELFF.

The chain is built from TRBV11-2 and TRBJ1-1; 8 bases line up with TRBD1. V was pared by 0 bases and J by 5 bases, with 5 bases of the junction left unmatched. Per germline, CDR1 SGHAT and CDR2 FQNNGV. The CDR3 covers 15 residues. CDR3 protein: CASSLDRGRGTEAFF. The CDR3 DNA sequence: TGTGCCAGCAGCTTAGACAGGGGGCGAGGTACTGAAGCTTTCTTT.

The J gene is TRBJ2-3, the V gene TRBV11-2, with D uncertain. V was cut by 4 bases and J by 0 bases, with 11 bases left in between. The CDR3 has 15 amino acids. The V gene's germline CDR1 is SGHAT and CDR2 FQNNGV. The CDR3 sequence: CASSSLSSSTDTQYF. CDR3 DNA: TGTGCCAGCAGCTCTCTCTCTTCCAGCACAGATACGCAGTATTTT. Variable domain in full (rest from reference TRBV11-2 and TRBJ2-3): EAGVAQSPRYKIIEKRQSVAFWCNPISGHATLYWYQQILGQGPKLLIQFQNNGVVDDSQLPKDRFSAERLKGVDSTLKIQPAKLEDSAVYLCASSSLSSSTDTQYFGPGTRLTVL.

This clone was counted only a few times. The CDR3 loop is CASSLVGGGPYEQYF. As DNA, the CDR3 is TGTGCCAGCAGCTTAGTCGGGGGAGGGCCTTACGAGCAGTACTTC. The rearrangement uses TRBV11-3 and TRBJ2-7, with TRBD2 matching 7 bases. The germline V gene encodes CDR1 SGHNT and CDR2 YENEEA. The ends lost 1 base at V and 4 bases at J; junction bases unmatched: 7. CDR3 length: 15 residues.

V and J are TRBV4-1 and TRBJ2-2; TRBD2 aligns across 8 bases. Germline CDR1 and CDR2: MGHRA and YSYEKL. Trimming cost V 7 bases and J 0 bases; bases outside gene matches: 10. The CDR3 has 17 amino acids. The CDR3 sequence is CASTESTSGANTGELFF. The CDR3 DNA follows: TGCGCCAGCACCGAAAGCACTAGCGGAGCGAACACCGGGGAGCTGTTTTTT.

This clone came up once. V is TRBV18 and J is TRBJ1-3; TRBD1 matches at 7 bases. The ends lost 5 bases at V and 0 bases at J; junction bases unmatched: 10. Germline lookup yields CDR1 KGHSH and CDR2 LQKENI. The CDR3 spans 17 residues. The CDR3 reads CASSALPGQSSGNTIYF. The DNA for the CDR3 is TGTGCCAGCTCAGCTCTACCGGGACAGAGCTCTGGAAACACCATATATTTT.

The rearrangement links TRBV7-3 to TRBJ2-1, with TRBD2 matching 7 bases. This CDR3 is built from 16 residues. Germline CDR1 and CDR2: SGHTA and FQGTGA. J lost 8 bases, V lost 3 bases, and 13 bases had no gene match. The CDR3 bases are TGTGCCAGCAGCTTGCTAGCGGCCGCGGCGGGGGATGAGCAGTTCTTC. Its protein is CASSLLAAAAGDEQFF.

This chain uses TRBV13 with TRBJ2-3; D is uncertain. Trimming removed 2 bases at V and 5 bases at J, with 23 bases between. Germline lookup yields CDR1 PRHDT and CDR2 FYEKMQ (reference sequence). The CDR3 sequence is 18 residues long. This CDR3 reads CASSLRSSDPPARDTQYF. The CDR3 DNA reads as TGTGCCAGCAGCTTACGGAGCTCCGACCCCCCCGCCCGAGATACGCAGTATTTT.

The V gene is TRBV7-8, the J gene TRBJ2-5; D is possibly TRBD2 (5 bases). From germline, CDR1 is SGHVS and CDR2 FQNEAQ. The length of the CDR3 is 15 residues. Trimming stripped 3 bases from V and 4 bases from J, with 15 bases between. Here the CDR3 reads CASSLDSFNRETQYF. CDR3 bases: TGTGCCAGCAGCTTGGACTCTTTTAACCGAGAGACCCAGTACTTC.